A single sample gave rise to the 8 T cell receptor beta chains below, sequenced in a study of T cells in Graves' hyperthyroidism and ophthalmopathy. The TCR beta CDR3 regions underwent amplification using RNA transcripts as the source. The HTBI primer set served for first-round RT-PCR of the TCR CDR3. MiXCR was run by TCRdb on the multiplex PCR reads, yielding one entry per CDR3 protein. This table has about 540,000 distinct CDR3 sequences, more than 45% appearing once. Sequencing input: peripheral blood or thyroid tissue (not recorded which). Receptors originate from a woman younger than 35 with Graves' hyperthyroidism.

This clonotype has at least ten counts. The chain combines TRBV29-1 with TRBJ2-5, with D uncertain. Between the trimmed V and J ends, which lost 4 bases and 4 bases, there was a span of 10 bases. Germline CDR1 reads SQVTM; CDR2 reads ANQGSEA. There are 12 residues in the CDR3. CDR3 bases: TGCAGCGTTGGTTTCGGGTTAGAGACCCAGTACTTC. Translating gives CSVGFGLETQYF.

The chain has TRBV5-1 and TRBJ2-7, with a weak D call TRBD1 (6 bases). Germline CDR1 reads SGHRS; CDR2 reads YFSETQ. CDR3 size: 14 residues. Trimming took 0 bases from V and 7 from J, leaving 14 bases between them. CDR3 in amino acids: CASSLGGLVDEQYF. The CDR3 region has the DNA TGCGCCAGCAGCTTGGGGGGGCTGGTTGATGAGCAGTACTTC. The full variable domain, in which reference TRBV5-1 and TRBJ2-7 provide the parts outside the CDR3, is KAGVTQTPRYLIKTRGQQVTLSCSPISGHRSVSWYQQTPGQGLQFLFEYFSETQRNKGNFPGRFSGRQFSNSRSEMNVSTLELGDSALYLCASSLGGLVDEQYFGPGTRLTVT.

In regard to this clonotype: Relative to the germline gene, one junction end is altered; a read error may explain this. The chain employs TRBV11-2 and TRBJ1-1; no clear D gene. This CDR3 comprises 15 residues. Germline V gives CDR1 SGHAT, CDR2 FQNNGV. The CDR3 nucleotides are TGTGCCAACAGCTTACCCGGACGAGCTGGGACTGAAGCTTTCTTT. Translating gives CANSLPGRAGTEAFF. Full variable domain (outside the CDR3, taken from reference TRBV11-2 and TRBJ1-1): EAGVAQSPRYKIIEKRQSVAFWCNPISGHATLYWYQQILGQGPKLLIQFQNNGVVDDSQLPKDRFSAERLKGVDSTLKIQPAKLEDSAVYLCANSLPGRAGTEAFFGQGTRLTVV.

The chain recombines TRBV7-6 with TRBJ1-2, with D unresolved. V lost 1 base to trimming and J lost 5 bases, with 17 bases between them. The length of the CDR3 is 16 residues. Germline-derived CDR1 and CDR2 are SGHVS and FNYEAQ. The CDR3 is CASSLVAVNAGYGYTF. The CDR3, as DNA: TGTGCCAGCAGCTTAGTAGCTGTCAATGCGGGGTATGGCTACACCTTC. Supplemented by reference TRBV7-6 and TRBJ1-2, the full variable domain reads GAGVSQSPRYKVTKRGQDVALRCDPISGHVSLYWYRQALGQGPEFLTYFNYEAQQDKSGLPNDRFSAERPEGSISTLTIQRTEQRDSAMYRCASSLVAVNAGYGYTFGSGTRLTVV.

The gene calls are TRBV9 and TRBJ2-5; D is undetermined. V was cut by 4 bases and J by 7 bases, with 11 bases left in between. CDR3 size: 12 residues. CDR1 is SGDLS, CDR2 YYNGEE, per germline. CDR3 sequence reads: CASSPASGTQYF. The CDR3 DNA sequence: TGTGCCAGCAGCCCAGCCTCCGGGACCCAGTACTTC.

This clonotype was observed at least ten times. CDR3 sequence (DNA): TGTGCCAGCAGCGACCCCGATTCACCCCTCCACTTT. This gives the protein CASSDPDSPLHF. The rearrangement links TRBV10-3 to TRBJ1-6; D not resolved. The V and J ends lost 10 bases and 8 bases respectively, with 12 bases between them. The germline gives CDR1 ENHRY, CDR2 SYGVKD. There are 12 residues in the CDR3.

The chain recombines TRBV9 with TRBJ2-7, with unresolved D. Trimming took off 0 bases at V and 0 bases at J, with 10 bases between the two ends. The length of the CDR3 is 15 residues. Germline V lookup: CDR1 SGDLS, CDR2 YYNGEE. CDR3 in amino acids: CASSVGAGASYEQYF. DNA for the CDR3: TGTGCCAGCAGCGTAGGCGCAGGAGCCTCCTACGAGCAGTACTTC.

Comment on this clonotype: With a much larger clone just one base away, this may be a read error. This sequence joins TRBV24-1 and TRBJ2-5, with D unresolved. The CDR3 spans 14 residues. The germline CDR1 and CDR2 sequences are KGHDR and SFDVKD. This CDR3 is CATGDLKQQETQYF. The CDR3 region has the DNA TGTGCCACCGGTGATTTGAAACAGCAAGAGACCCAGTACTTC.